These 20 T cell receptor beta chains share one sample of origin, sequenced in a study of blood T cell repertoires in COVID-19 (dated by TCRdb to 2020 to 2021). The receptor library was made with the immunoSEQ multiplex PCR assay. This is the immuneACCESS table as TCRdb keeps it, with only in-frame sequences that have V and J called. A part of the clones is gone; compared with another copy, unresolved V genes explain less than half, and the rest is unexplained. The sample table lists 15,000 to 20,000 clones, 81% of them with a count of one. Approximately 15% of the sample lies in the top ten. Source material: peripheral blood. The receptors originated from a middle-aged man with active or convalescent COVID-19.

This clone is termed medium-sized (0.01 to 0.1%). The chain combines TRBV6-5 with TRBJ1-5; D remains unclear. CDR1 is MNHEY and CDR2 is SVGAGI in the germline V gene. The CDR3 has 14 amino acids. The ends were cut back, 6 bases at V and 2 bases at J, with 11 bases in the middle. The CDR3 DNA reads as TGTGCCAGCAGCTCAGACACCGGCAATCAGCCCCAGCATTTT. It translates to CASSSDTGNQPQHF.

This clone has just one count. V usage is TRBV24-1 and J usage is TRBJ1-5, with no clear D. The CDR3 runs to 14 residues. V was shortened by 0 bases and J by 0 bases, with 2 bases between the two germline ends. CDR1 is KGHDR and CDR2 is SFDVKD in the germline V gene. This CDR3 reads CATSDLYSNQPQHF. The CDR3 nucleotides read TGTGCCACCAGTGATTTGTATAGCAATCAGCCCCAGCATTTT.

The chain uses TRBV18 and TRBJ1-1, with 8 bases matching TRBD1. The junction had 7 bases not matched to a gene; V was cut back by 3 bases and J by 1 base. The CDR3 totals 16 residues. Germline V gives CDR1 KGHSH, CDR2 LQKENI. The CDR3 loop reads CASSPRRDRRNTEAFF. CDR3 nucleotide sequence: TGTGCCAGCTCACCTCGACGGGACAGGCGGAACACTGAAGCTTTCTTT.

This clone counts as medium-sized (0.01 to 0.1%). The chain employs TRBV19 and TRBJ2-1; 9 bases are a match to TRBD1. The CDR3 is made up of 16 amino acids. V was pared by 3 bases and J by 4 bases, with 7 bases of the junction left unmatched. Germline CDR1 and CDR2: LNHDA and SQIVND (reference sequence). In DNA form, the CDR3 reads TGTGCCAGTAGTATGACAGGGGGGGCTTATTACAATGAGCAGTTCTTC. It encodes CASSMTGGAYYNEQFF. The whole variable domain, filled in from reference TRBV19 and TRBJ2-1, reads DGGITQSPKYLFRKEGQNVTLSCEQNLNHDAMYWYRQDPGQGLRLIYYSQIVNDFQKGDIAEGYSVSREKKESFPLTVTSAQKNPTAFYLCASSMTGGAYYNEQFFGPGTRLTVL.

This clone was counted between two and nine times. The CDR3 coding sequence is TGTGCCACCAGCAGAAATACAGCACTGAACACTGAAGCTTTCTTT. The encoded protein is CATSRNTALNTEAFF. The gene calls are TRBV15 and TRBJ1-1; D ambiguous. The V gene lost 2 bases and the J gene lost 0 bases, with 10 bases spanning the gap. The CDR3 is 15 residues long. Per the germline V gene, CDR1 is LNHNV and CDR2 is YYDKDF (reference sequence). Combining the CDR3 with reference TRBV15 and TRBJ1-1 gives the whole variable domain DAMVIQNPRYQVTQFGKPVTLSCSQTLNHNVMYWYQQKSSQAPKLLFHYYDKDFNNEADTPDNFQSRRPNTSFCFLDIRSPGLGDTAMYLCATSRNTALNTEAFFGQGTRLTVV.

V and J are TRBV7-9 and TRBJ1-1; D remains ambiguous. The CDR3 loop spans 14 amino acids. Trimming stripped 5 bases from V and 0 bases from J, with 10 bases between. Per germline, CDR1 SEHNR and CDR2 FQNEAQ (reference sequence). The CDR3 loop reads CASSLGQMNTEAFF. For the CDR3, the DNA is TGTGCCAGCAGCCTAGGGCAGATGAACACTGAAGCTTTCTTT. Combining the CDR3 with reference TRBV7-9 and TRBJ1-1 gives the whole variable domain DTGVSQNPRHKITKRGQNVTFRCDPISEHNRLYWYRQTLGQGPEFLTYFQNEAQLEKSRLLSDRFSAERPKGSFSTLEIQRTEQGDSAMYLCASSLGQMNTEAFFGQGTRLTVV.

This clone was seen a few times. The V and J genes are TRBV19 and TRBJ1-1; tentatively, D is TRBD1 (5 bases). There are 15 residues in the CDR3. V was pared by 3 bases and J by 0 bases, with 11 bases between. Looked up from germline, CDR1 is LNHDA and CDR2 is SQIVND (reference sequence). DNA for the CDR3: TGTGCCAGTAGTATGTTCGGGGGGATGAACACTGAAGCTTTCTTT. Protein product: CASSMFGGMNTEAFF.

The gene calls are TRBV4-1 and TRBJ1-2; D is unclear. The CDR3 extends over 15 amino acids. Germline CDR1 MGHRA, CDR2 YSYEKL. V dropped 2 bases and J dropped 4 bases, with 14 bases sitting between them. In DNA form, the CDR3 reads TGCGCCAGCAGCCAATGGGCGGGAAGCCTCTATGGCTACACCTTC. This gives the protein CASSQWAGSLYGYTF.

This chain links TRBV11-2 with TRBJ2-2, with TRBD1 matching over 7 bases. V lost 1 base, J lost 0 bases, and 2 bases stayed unmatched. CDR3 length: 16 residues. The germline CDR1 and CDR2 sequences are SGHAT and FQNNGV. The CDR3 is CASSLVGTANTGELFF. In DNA form, the CDR3 reads TGTGCCAGCAGCTTAGTTGGGACAGCGAACACCGGGGAGCTGTTTTTT.

J is TRBJ1-5 and V is TRBV6-5, with D possibly TRBD1 on 6 matching bases. CDR1 is MNHEY, CDR2 SVGAGI, per germline. CDR3 length equals 14 residues. Trimming took off 9 bases at V and 1 base at J, with 13 bases between the two ends. The CDR3 loop is CASTLGQSNQPQHF. CDR3 bases: TGTGCCAGTACCTTAGGACAGAGCAATCAGCCCCAGCATTTT.

The chain recombines TRBV6-4 with TRBJ2-1, with no clear D. CDR3 length equals 13 residues. Trimming left V 3 bases short and J 10 bases short, with 13 bases between. CDR1 is MRHNA and CDR2 is SNTAGT in the germline V gene. The CDR3 region has the DNA TGTGCCAGCAGTGAGGGCCCCTCCAGAGAGCAGTTCTTC. This codes for CASSEGPSREQFF.

The chain couples TRBV10-1 to TRBJ2-7, with a weak D call TRBD1 (6 bases). CDR1 is WNHNN and CDR2 is SYGVQD in the germline V gene (reference sequence). V lost 3 bases to trimming and J lost 5 bases, with 11 bases between them. The CDR3 totals 13 residues. This CDR3 reads CASSEGGGDEQYF. The DNA for the CDR3 is TGCGCCAGCAGTGAAGGTGGGGGCGACGAGCAGTACTTC.

The gene calls are TRBV6-5 and TRBJ2-2; 10 positions agree with TRBD2. The CDR3 sequence is 16 residues long. V gave up 0 bases and J gave up 3 bases; unmatched junction bases: 1. Looked up from germline, CDR1 is MNHEY and CDR2 is SVGAGI. CDR3 bases: TGTGCCAGCAGTTACTCCGGACTAGCGGACACCGGGGAGCTGTTTTTT. Translation gives CASSYSGLADTGELFF.

The chain uses TRBV7-8 and TRBJ1-6; D unclear. Germline CDR1 is SGHVS and CDR2 is FQNEAQ. This CDR3 region has 14 residues. V was cut by 1 base and J by 6 bases, with 7 bases left in between. DNA of the CDR3: TGTGCCAGCAGCTTAGTGGGAGCTAATTCACCCCTCCACTTT. Translation gives CASSLVGANSPLHF.

The chain couples TRBV6-5 to TRBJ2-1, with D unclear. Germline values: CDR1 MNHEY, CDR2 SVGAGI. The CDR3 consists of 14 residues. V lost 0 bases to trimming and J lost 9 bases, with 12 bases between them. CDR3 sequence reads: CASSYSYTVPEQFF. In DNA, the CDR3 is TGTGCCAGCAGTTACTCCTACACAGTCCCTGAGCAGTTCTTC.

The chain combines TRBV7-9 with TRBJ1-1; possibly TRBD1 for D (5 bases). The CDR3 runs 14 residues. Germline V gene sequence: CDR1 SEHNR, CDR2 FQNEAQ (reference sequence). Trimming removed 7 bases from V and 8 bases from J, with 20 bases in between. CDR3 in amino acids: CASTKLGGAVEAFF. The CDR3 DNA reads TGTGCCAGCACCAAACTCGGGGGAGCGGTCGAAGCTTTCTTT. The complete variable domain, with remaining parts taken from reference TRBV7-9 and TRBJ1-1, reads DTGVSQNPRHKITKRGQNVTFRCDPISEHNRLYWYRQTLGQGPEFLTYFQNEAQLEKSRLLSDRFSAERPKGSFSTLEIQRTEQGDSAMYLCASTKLGGAVEAFFGQGTRLTVV.

CDR3: CASSLGSGGNSPLHF. The CDR3 DNA follows: TGTGCCAGCAGCTTAGGATCAGGAGGCAATTCACCCCTCCACTTT. The chain combines TRBV7-9 with TRBJ1-6; D ambiguous. CDR1 is SEHNR and CDR2 is FQNEAQ in the germline V gene (reference sequence). The germline V and J ends were trimmed by 1 base and 7 bases, with 11 bases remaining between them. The CDR3 sequence is 15 residues long.

This chain joins TRBV18 and TRBJ2-1; D possibly corresponds to TRBD2 (7 bases). CDR3 length equals 15 residues. V was trimmed by 10 bases and J by 7 bases, leaving 23 bases between them. Germline V gene lookup returns CDR1 KGHSH and CDR2 LQKENI. The CDR3 protein is CATGLGGALMNEQFF. DNA of the CDR3: TGTGCCACCGGTTTGGGGGGGGCCTTAATGAATGAGCAGTTCTTC.

The J gene is TRBJ1-4, the V gene TRBV9; D possibly corresponds to TRBD1 (5 bases). The CDR3 is made up of 15 amino acids. Deletions cut 4 bases from V and 5 bases from J, with 15 bases between. Germline V gene lookup returns CDR1 SGDLS and CDR2 YYNGEE. In DNA form, the CDR3 reads TGTGCCAGCAGCCAAAACCCAGCAGGGAATGAAAAACTGTTTTTT. This gives the protein CASSQNPAGNEKLFF.

The chain couples TRBV6-1 to TRBJ1-6, with 8 bases identical to TRBD1. The germline V gene has CDR1 MNHNS and CDR2 SASEGT. The CDR3 has 16 amino acids. V trimming: 4 bases; J trimming: 3 bases; junction bases outside the gene matches: 5. CDR3 residues: CASSARQGYYNSPLHF. The CDR3 DNA follows: TGTGCCAGCAGTGCCAGACAGGGGTACTATAATTCACCCCTCCACTTT.